The TCR beta chain under discussion was sequenced for a study of shared clonotypes between healthy human individuals. About the research overall: Each donor contributed plates that comprised three CD4 naive, three CD4 memory, two CD8 naive and one CD8 memory. The study's findings and limits: Rarefaction demonstrated incomplete sorted-subset sequencing despite large depth.

There are 15 residues in the CDR3. Germline lookup yields CDR1 ENHRY and CDR2 SYGVKD. J gave up 1 base and V 3 bases, and 4 bases lay outside the gene matches. Here immunoSEQ multiplex PCR was the method, and the copy in TCRdb shows in-frame clones only, minus some. The sample holds millions of clones, 93% seen once. Naive CD8 cells were CD45RO-negative, positively selected for CCR7, excluding terminally differentiated effector memory CD45RA+ cells. Healthy adults negative for HIV, lacking recent acute infections or vaccinations, served as donors. A note on this clone: Its antigen is not identified.

This chain connects TRBV10-3 to TRBJ2-7; 9 bases map to TRBD2. Sequences were obtained from naive CD8+ T cells from PBMCs. The source of this sequence is a man between 18 and 29 years old in good health. Some clones in this sample may be carry-over from other donors' samples. In nucleotides, the CDR3 is TGTGCCATCAGTGATGTAGCGGGAGTATCCTACGAGCAGTACTTC. This gives the protein CAISDVAGVSYEQYF.